This TCR beta chain was captured by sequencing in a study of blood T cell repertoires in COVID-19. As for the study in general: Acute and convalescent COVID-19 specimens originated in the United States, Italy and Spain. T cells, B-cell-depleted T cells, or PBMCs supplied cDNA or gDNA.

In the source study's methods: By means of reference gene primer amplification, nucleated cell counts were estimated. The repertoire was sequenced with immunoSEQ multiplex PCR; TCRdb's copy has only in-frame clones and lacks some. Clonal size and the V and J genes are those of that table, whereas D and trimming came from the DNA. This table has about 300,000 clones, around 88% appearing once. This clone occurred a few times. The CDR3 is 19 residues long. The trim removed 6 bases at V and 0 bases at J, leaving 15 bases unmatched. The V gene's germline CDR1 is LNHDA and CDR2 SQIVND (reference sequence).

Input material: peripheral blood. This clonotype was obtained from a woman between 25 and 40 years old with COVID-19, enrolled during active disease. The V call is TRBV19, the J call TRBJ2-3; 10 positions match TRBD2. The CDR3 bases are TGTGCCAGTAGCGGCGGTATAGCGGGGGGCACCCCCAGCACAGATACGCAGTATTTT. This translates into CASSGGIAGGTPSTDTQYF.